The source of this T cell receptor (beta chain) is a study of blood T cells in healthy people across ages. Study conclusions and caveats: Using unsorted PBMCs precluded a conclusive naive versus antigen-experienced comparison. Higher diversity, along with more naive CD4+ cells, distinguished long-lived donors from aged donors.

The use of a sample-barcoded 5' primer and a J-beta primer mix characterized a second PCR of 7 to 11 cycles. TCRdb redid the calling of the 5' RACE reads with MiXCR, one entry per CDR3 protein. The sample contains roughly 1.4 million distinct CDR3 sequences, 45% to 70% of which appear only once. Note on this clonotype: The antigen is not known. The germline gene is not matched at one end of the junction; a read error may be the cause.

The study drew donors from healthy Caucasian individuals in Russia aged 6 to 90. Sequencing used blood. The sequence came from a young man in good health.

The CDR3: CAASGTADYEQYF. The CDR3 DNA is TGTGCCGCCAGCGGGACAGCCGACTACGAGCAGTACTTC. V gene TRBV15 combines with J gene TRBJ2-7; D could derive from TRBD1 or TRBD2 (7 bases each). Germline-derived CDR1 and CDR2 are LNHNV and YYDKDF (reference sequence). CDR3 length: 13 amino acids.